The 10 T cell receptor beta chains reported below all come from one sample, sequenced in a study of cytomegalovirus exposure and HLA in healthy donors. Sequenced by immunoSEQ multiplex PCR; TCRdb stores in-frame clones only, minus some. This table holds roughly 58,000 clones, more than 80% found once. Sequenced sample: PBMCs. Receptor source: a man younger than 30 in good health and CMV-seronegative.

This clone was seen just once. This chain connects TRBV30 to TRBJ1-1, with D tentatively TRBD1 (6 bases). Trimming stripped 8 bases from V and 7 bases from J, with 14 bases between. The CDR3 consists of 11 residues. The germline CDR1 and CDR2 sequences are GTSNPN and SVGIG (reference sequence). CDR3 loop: CAGLQGFEAFF. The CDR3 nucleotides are TGTGCCGGTTTACAGGGTTTTGAAGCTTTCTTT.

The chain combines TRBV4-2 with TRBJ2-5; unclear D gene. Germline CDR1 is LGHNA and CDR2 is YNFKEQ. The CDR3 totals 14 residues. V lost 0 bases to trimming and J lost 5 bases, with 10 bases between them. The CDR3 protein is CASSQESQMETQYF. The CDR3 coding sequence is TGTGCCAGCAGCCAAGAATCCCAGATGGAGACCCAGTACTTC.

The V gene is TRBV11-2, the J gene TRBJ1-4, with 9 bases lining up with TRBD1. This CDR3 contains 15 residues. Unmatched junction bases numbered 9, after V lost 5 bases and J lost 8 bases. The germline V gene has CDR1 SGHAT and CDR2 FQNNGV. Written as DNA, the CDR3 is TGTGCCAGCAGCGCCGGGACAGGGAGAGGGGAAAAACTGTTTTTT. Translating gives CASSAGTGRGEKLFF. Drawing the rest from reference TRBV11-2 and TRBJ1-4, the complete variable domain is EAGVAQSPRYKIIEKRQSVAFWCNPISGHATLYWYQQILGQGPKLLIQFQNNGVVDDSQLPKDRFSAERLKGVDSTLKIQPAKLEDSAVYLCASSAGTGRGEKLFFGSGTQLSVL.

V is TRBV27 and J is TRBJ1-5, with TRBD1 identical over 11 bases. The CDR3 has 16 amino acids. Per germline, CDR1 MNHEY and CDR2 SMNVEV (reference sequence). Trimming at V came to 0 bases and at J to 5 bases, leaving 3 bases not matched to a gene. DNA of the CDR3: TGTGCCAGCAGTTTATCGGGACAGGGGGGGTATCAGCCCCAGCATTTT. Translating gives CASSLSGQGGYQPQHF.

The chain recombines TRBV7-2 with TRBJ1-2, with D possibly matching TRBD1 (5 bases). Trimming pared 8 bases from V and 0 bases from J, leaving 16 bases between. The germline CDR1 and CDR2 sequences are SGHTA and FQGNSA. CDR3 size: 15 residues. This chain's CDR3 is CASPLRGPSNYGYTF. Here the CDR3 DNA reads TGTGCCAGCCCCCTAAGGGGCCCTTCTAACTATGGCTACACCTTC.

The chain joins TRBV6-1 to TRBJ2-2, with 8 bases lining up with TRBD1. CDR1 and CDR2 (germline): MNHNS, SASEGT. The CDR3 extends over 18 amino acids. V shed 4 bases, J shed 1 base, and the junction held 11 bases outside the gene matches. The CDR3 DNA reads TGTGCCAGCAGTGGGTACAGGGGGACAGGACGGAACACCGGGGAGCTGTTTTTT. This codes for CASSGYRGTGRNTGELFF.

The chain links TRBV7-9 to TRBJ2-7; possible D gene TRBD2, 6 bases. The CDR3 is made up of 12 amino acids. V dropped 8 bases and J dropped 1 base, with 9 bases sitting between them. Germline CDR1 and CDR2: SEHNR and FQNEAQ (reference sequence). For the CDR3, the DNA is TGTGCCAGCGCGGGACGTTCCTACGAGCAGTACTTC. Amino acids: CASAGRSYEQYF.

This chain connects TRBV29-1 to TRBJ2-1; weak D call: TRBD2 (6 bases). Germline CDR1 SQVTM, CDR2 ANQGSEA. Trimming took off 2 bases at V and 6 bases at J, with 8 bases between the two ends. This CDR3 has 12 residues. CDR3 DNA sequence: TGCAGCGTTGAAATGGGGGGCAATGAGCAGTTCTTC. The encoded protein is CSVEMGGNEQFF.

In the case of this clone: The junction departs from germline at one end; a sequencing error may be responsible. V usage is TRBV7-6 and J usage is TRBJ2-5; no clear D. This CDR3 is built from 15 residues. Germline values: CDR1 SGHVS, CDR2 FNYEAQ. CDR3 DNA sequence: TGTGCCGGCAGTTCCCAAGTCGCAGGTGGAGAGACCCAGTACTTC. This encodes CAGSSQVAGGETQYF.

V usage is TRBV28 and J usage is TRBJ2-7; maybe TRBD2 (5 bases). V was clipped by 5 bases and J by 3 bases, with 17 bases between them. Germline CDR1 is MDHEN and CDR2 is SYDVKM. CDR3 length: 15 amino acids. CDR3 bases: TGTGCCAGCAGTCTCAGCGGCAGCGAAGGCTACGAGCAGTACTTC. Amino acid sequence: CASSLSGSEGYEQYF.